Presented here are 16 T cell receptor beta chains from one specimen sequenced in a study of blood T cell repertoires in COVID-19. Libraries were prepared by immunoSEQ multiplex PCR; TCRdb keeps only in-frame clonotypes and omits some of them. The sample has some 15,000 clones, roughly four fifths seen once. The sample comprised peripheral blood. The receptors stem from a woman in her sixties or seventies with acute or convalescent COVID-19.

The chain is built from TRBV27 and TRBJ1-2; no clear D gene. Looked up from germline, CDR1 is MNHEY and CDR2 is SMNVEV (reference sequence). This CDR3 has 12 amino acids. Trimming removed 6 bases at V and 4 bases at J, with 9 bases between. The DNA of the CDR3 is TGTGCCAGCAGGGAAGCGGGCTATGGCTACACCTTC. Residues: CASREAGYGYTF.

The chain recombines TRBV7-9 with TRBJ1-2, with D possibly being TRBD1 (6 bases). The CDR3 has 16 amino acids. Germline CDR1 reads SEHNR; CDR2 reads FQNEAQ (reference sequence). Trimming took 5 bases from V and 4 from J, leaving 20 bases between them. The CDR3 protein is CASSLSGGSGGYGYTF. Here the CDR3 DNA reads TGTGCCAGCAGCCTGTCGGGGGGCAGCGGCGGCTATGGCTACACCTTC.

V usage is TRBV27 and J usage is TRBJ2-1; 9 bases are shared with TRBD2. After removal of 1 base from V and 4 bases from J, the junction contained 2 bases not matched to a gene. This CDR3 has 15 amino acids. Germline V lookup: CDR1 MNHEY, CDR2 SMNVEV (reference sequence). The CDR3 coding sequence is TGTGCCAGCAGTTTATTAGCGGGAGCGTACAATGAGCAGTTCTTC. Its protein product is CASSLLAGAYNEQFF.

The chain employs TRBV28 and TRBJ1-1; D is undetermined. Trimming left V 5 bases short and J 1 base short, with 11 bases between. Per germline, CDR1 MDHEN and CDR2 SYDVKM. This CDR3 region has 14 residues. CDR3 bases: TGTGCCAGCAGTCCCCGCCTCAGGAACACTGAAGCTTTCTTT. Its translation: CASSPRLRNTEAFF.

V usage is TRBV12-3 or TRBV12-4 and J usage is TRBJ2-2; D is unresolved. V lost 5 bases and J lost 5, with 6 bases in between. This CDR3 is 12 amino acids long. CDR3 in DNA: TGTGCCAGCAGTACTTCTACCGGGGAGCTGTTTTTT. Protein: CASSTSTGELFF.

CDR3 sequence: CASSLGTKSLTEQFF. The CDR3 nucleotides read TGTGCCAGCAGTTTGGGGACTAAAAGTCTTACAGAGCAGTTCTTC. The chain carries TRBV7-8 and TRBJ2-1, with 7 bases fitting TRBD2. The CDR3 consists of 15 residues. Germline CDR1 SGHVS, CDR2 FQNEAQ. Losses at the gene ends were 6 bases for V and 10 bases for J; bases not matched to a gene: 15.

The CDR3 reads CASSLATRDRGRRADTQYF. As DNA, the CDR3 is TGTGCCAGCAGCTTGGCTACCCGAGACAGGGGGCGCCGGGCAGATACGCAGTATTTT. This rearrangement joins TRBV7-9 to TRBJ2-3; 10 nucleotides match TRBD1. CDR1 and CDR2 from the germline V gene are SEHNR and FQNEAQ (reference sequence). The CDR3 runs to 19 residues. V lost 3 bases and J lost 4; bases outside the gene matches: 16.

V is TRBV6-5 and J is TRBJ1-1; 7 bases line up with TRBD1. The V gene's germline CDR1 is MNHEY and CDR2 SVGAGI. Trimming at V came to 2 bases and at J to 3 bases, leaving 3 bases not matched to a gene. There are 14 residues in the CDR3. The CDR3 loop is CASSYQGTDTEAFF. In DNA form, the CDR3 reads TGTGCCAGCAGTTACCAGGGGACAGACACTGAAGCTTTCTTT.

V is TRBV6-6 and J is TRBJ1-6; D is uncertain. CDR3 length: 14 residues. Looked up from germline, CDR1 is MNHNY and CDR2 is SVGAGI (reference sequence). V was pared by 5 bases and J by 8 bases, with 13 bases between. CDR3 in DNA: TGTGCCAGCAGTGTGACACAAAGGTATTCACCCCTCCACTTT. Translation gives CASSVTQRYSPLHF.

J is TRBJ2-2 and V is TRBV5-1; 12 bases agree with TRBD2. In germline, CDR1 is SGHRS, CDR2 YFSETQ. J was trimmed by 0 bases and V by 7 bases; bases with no gene match: 13. This CDR3 has 19 amino acids. CDR3 DNA sequence: TGCGCCAGCTCCCTCCCGGCTAGCGGGAGGGTCTCGAACACCGGGGAGCTGTTTTTT. This codes for CASSLPASGRVSNTGELFF.

The V and J genes are TRBV11-2 and TRBJ2-1, with 9 bases that match TRBD2. The V gene's germline CDR1 is SGHAT and CDR2 FQNNGV. J was trimmed by 10 bases and V by 8 bases; bases with no gene match: 6. The CDR3 is 12 amino acids. CDR3 sequence (DNA): TGTGCCAGCCACTCGGCGGGGGGGGAGCAGTTCTTC. Its translation: CASHSAGGEQFF.

The V call is TRBV12-5, the J call TRBJ1-6; unclear D gene. The germline gives CDR1 LGHNT, CDR2 FRNRAP. Trimming removed 6 bases at V and 6 bases at J, with 15 bases between. This CDR3 comprises 15 residues. The CDR3 spells CASGPRSAFNSPLHF. The CDR3 nucleotides read TGTGCTAGTGGGCCGAGGAGTGCGTTTAATTCACCCCTCCACTTT.

The genes are TRBV4-3 and TRBJ1-5; D is unresolved. CDR1 is LGHNA, CDR2 YSLEER, per germline. The CDR3 contains 17 residues. Trimming removed 0 bases from V and 0 bases from J, with 12 bases in between. The CDR3 reads CASSQEAQVNSNQPQHF. CDR3 sequence (DNA): TGCGCCAGCAGCCAAGAAGCCCAAGTTAATAGCAATCAGCCCCAGCATTTT.

The chain uses TRBV5-1 and TRBJ2-5; TRBD1 agrees at 7 bases. The CDR3 runs 16 residues. V shed 0 bases, J shed 3 bases, and the junction held 8 bases outside the gene matches. The V gene's germline CDR1 is SGHRS and CDR2 YFSETQ. CDR3 sequence (DNA): TGCGCCAGCAGCTTGGCCCCTCGGGACAGCAAAGAGACCCAGTACTTC. It is translated as CASSLAPRDSKETQYF.

The V call is TRBV7-2, the J call TRBJ1-1, with TRBD1 identical over 8 bases. This CDR3 region has 15 residues. Per germline, CDR1 SGHTA and CDR2 FQGNSA. With V trimmed by 5 bases and J by 0 bases, 5 bases remained unmatched. The CDR3 nucleotides read TGTGCCAGCAGCAAACGGACAGGGATGAACACTGAAGCTTTCTTT. Its protein product is CASSKRTGMNTEAFF.

The chain links TRBV20-1 to TRBJ1-1, with 8 bases aligning to TRBD1. V was pared by 3 bases and J by 3 bases, with 9 bases of the junction left unmatched. The CDR3 runs to 15 residues. Germline V gives CDR1 DFQATT, CDR2 SNEGSKA (reference sequence). The CDR3: CSASISGRGHTEAFF. In DNA, the CDR3 is TGCAGTGCTAGTATCTCGGGCAGGGGGCACACTGAAGCTTTCTTT.